Sequencing of this T cell receptor beta chain was carried out in a study of PD-1 blockade in classical Hodgkin lymphoma. Time point indicated: cycle 4 day 1 (C4D1), after 6 weeks of nivolumab. Every patient had relapsed following autologous stem cell transplantation, and cohorts differed in brentuximab vedotin exposure. Using magnetic negative selection, the CD4+ T cells were separated out of thawed PBMCs. Note on this clone: What it binds is not known.

Libraries were prepared by immunoSEQ multiplex PCR; TCRdb keeps only in-frame clonotypes and omits some of them. The repertoire holds more than 10,000 clones, with about nine tenths as singletons. Findings of the study overall: Complete responders had baseline diversity similar to newly diagnosed patients.

Trimming pared 6 bases from V and 9 bases from J, leaving 18 bases between. This CDR3 region has 14 residues. Germline CDR1 MNHEY, CDR2 SVGAGI. The chain is built from TRBV6-5 and TRBJ1-5; D is possibly TRBD1 (5 bases). The material sequenced was CD4+ T cells from blood, taken before the fourth cycle of nivolumab. This TCR came from a human donor with classical Hodgkin lymphoma. The CDR3 sequence: CASSSGTLGGPQHF. In nucleotides, the CDR3 is TGTGCCAGCAGCTCCGGGACGCTCGGAGGGCCCCAGCATTTT.